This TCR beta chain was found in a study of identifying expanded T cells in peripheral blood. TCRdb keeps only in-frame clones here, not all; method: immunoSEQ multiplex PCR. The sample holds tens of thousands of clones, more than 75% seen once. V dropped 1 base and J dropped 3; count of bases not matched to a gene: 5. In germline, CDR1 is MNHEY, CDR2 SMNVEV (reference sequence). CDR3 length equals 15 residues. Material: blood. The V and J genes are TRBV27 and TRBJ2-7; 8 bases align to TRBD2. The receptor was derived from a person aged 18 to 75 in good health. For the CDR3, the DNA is TGTGCCAGCAGTTTATATCGGGGGGGATACTACGAGCAGTACTTC. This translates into CASSLYRGGYYEQYF.